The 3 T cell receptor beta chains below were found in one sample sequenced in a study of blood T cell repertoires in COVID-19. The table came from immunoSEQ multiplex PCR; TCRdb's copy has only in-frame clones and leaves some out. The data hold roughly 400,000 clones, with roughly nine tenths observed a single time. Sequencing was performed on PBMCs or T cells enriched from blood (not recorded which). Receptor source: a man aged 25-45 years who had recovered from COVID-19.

The CDR3 loop reads CASSLSGESEKLFF. The CDR3 bases are TGTGCCAGCAGTTTATCGGGGGAAAGCGAAAAACTGTTTTTT. The chain employs TRBV2 and TRBJ1-4, with D possibly being TRBD1 (5 bases). CDR1 is SNHLY and CDR2 is FYNNEI in the germline V gene. The V end was cut by 5 bases, the J end by 8 bases, with 15 bases between. The CDR3 runs to 14 residues.

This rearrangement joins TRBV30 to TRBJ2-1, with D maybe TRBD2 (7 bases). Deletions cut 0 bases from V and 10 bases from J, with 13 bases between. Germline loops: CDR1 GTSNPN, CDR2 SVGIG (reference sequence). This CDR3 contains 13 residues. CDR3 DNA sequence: TGTGCCTGGAGTGTGATTGCGGGGGCCGAGCAGTTCTTC. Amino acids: CAWSVIAGAEQFF.

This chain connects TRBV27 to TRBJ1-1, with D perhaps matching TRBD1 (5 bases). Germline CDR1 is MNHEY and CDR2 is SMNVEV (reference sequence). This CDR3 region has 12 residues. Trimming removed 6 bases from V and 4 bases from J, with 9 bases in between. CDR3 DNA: TGTGCCAGCAGGGGGCGAGGCACTGAAGCTTTCTTT. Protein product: CASRGRGTEAFF.